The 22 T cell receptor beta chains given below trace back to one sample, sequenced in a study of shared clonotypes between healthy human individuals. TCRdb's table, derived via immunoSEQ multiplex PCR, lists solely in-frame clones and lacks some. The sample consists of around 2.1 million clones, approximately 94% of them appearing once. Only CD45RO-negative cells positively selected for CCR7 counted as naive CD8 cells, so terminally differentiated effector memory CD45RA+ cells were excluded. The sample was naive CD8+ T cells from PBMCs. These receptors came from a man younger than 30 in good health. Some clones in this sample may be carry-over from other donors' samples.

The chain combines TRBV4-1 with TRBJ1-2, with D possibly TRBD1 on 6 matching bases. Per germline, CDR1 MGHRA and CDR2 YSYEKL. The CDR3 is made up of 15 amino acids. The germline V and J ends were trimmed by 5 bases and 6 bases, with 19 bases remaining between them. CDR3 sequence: CASSFVGGLGDGYTF. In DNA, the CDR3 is TGCGCCAGCAGCTTCGTTGGGGGGCTGGGTGATGGCTACACCTTC.

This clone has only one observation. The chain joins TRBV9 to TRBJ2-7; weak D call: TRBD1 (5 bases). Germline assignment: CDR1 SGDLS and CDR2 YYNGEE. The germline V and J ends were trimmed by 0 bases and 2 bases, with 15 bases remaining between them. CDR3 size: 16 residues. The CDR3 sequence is CASSVVVRKGTYEQYF. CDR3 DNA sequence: TGTGCCAGCAGCGTAGTGGTGCGGAAGGGGACCTACGAGCAGTACTTC.

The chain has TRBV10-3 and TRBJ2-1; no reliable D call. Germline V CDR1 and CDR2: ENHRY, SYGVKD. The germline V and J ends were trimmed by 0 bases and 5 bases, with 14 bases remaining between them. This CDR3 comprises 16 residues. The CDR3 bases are TGTGCCATCAGTGAGTCGGGGTCTTCCCGGGACAATGAGCAGTTCTTC. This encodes CAISESGSSRDNEQFF.

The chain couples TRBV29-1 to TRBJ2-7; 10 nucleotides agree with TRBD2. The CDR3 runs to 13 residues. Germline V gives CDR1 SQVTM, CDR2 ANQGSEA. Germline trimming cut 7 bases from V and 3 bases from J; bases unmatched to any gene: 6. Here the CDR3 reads CSAWTSGLYEQYF. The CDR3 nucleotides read TGCAGCGCCTGGACTAGCGGACTCTACGAGCAGTACTTC.

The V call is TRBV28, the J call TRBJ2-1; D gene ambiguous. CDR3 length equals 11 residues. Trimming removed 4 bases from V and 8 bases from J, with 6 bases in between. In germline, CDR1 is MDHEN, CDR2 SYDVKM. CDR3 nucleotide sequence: TGTGCCAGCAGTTCCTCGGATGAGCAGTTCTTC. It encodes CASSSSDEQFF.

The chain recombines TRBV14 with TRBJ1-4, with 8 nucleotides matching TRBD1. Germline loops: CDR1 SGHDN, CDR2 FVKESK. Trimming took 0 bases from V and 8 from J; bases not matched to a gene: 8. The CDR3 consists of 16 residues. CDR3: CASSQDRGQGKEKLFF. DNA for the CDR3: TGTGCCAGCAGCCAAGATCGAGGACAGGGCAAGGAAAAACTGTTTTTT.

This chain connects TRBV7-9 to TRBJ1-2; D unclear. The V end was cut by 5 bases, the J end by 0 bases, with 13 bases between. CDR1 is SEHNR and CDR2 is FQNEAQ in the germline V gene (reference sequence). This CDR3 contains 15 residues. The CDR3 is CASSPHVAANYGYTF. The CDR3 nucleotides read TGTGCCAGCAGCCCCCATGTGGCAGCTAACTATGGCTACACCTTC.

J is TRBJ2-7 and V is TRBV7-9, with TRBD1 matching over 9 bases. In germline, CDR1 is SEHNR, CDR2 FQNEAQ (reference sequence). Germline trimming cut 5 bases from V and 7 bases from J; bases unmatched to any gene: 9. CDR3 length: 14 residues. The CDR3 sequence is CASSRAQGAGEQYF. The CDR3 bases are TGTGCCAGCAGCCGCGCACAGGGGGCGGGTGAGCAGTACTTC.

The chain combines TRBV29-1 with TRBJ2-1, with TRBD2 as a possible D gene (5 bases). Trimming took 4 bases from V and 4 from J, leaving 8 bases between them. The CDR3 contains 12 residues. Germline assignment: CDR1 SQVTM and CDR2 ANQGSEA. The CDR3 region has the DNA TGCAGCGTTGTCGGGATGTACAATGAGCAGTTCTTC. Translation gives CSVVGMYNEQFF.

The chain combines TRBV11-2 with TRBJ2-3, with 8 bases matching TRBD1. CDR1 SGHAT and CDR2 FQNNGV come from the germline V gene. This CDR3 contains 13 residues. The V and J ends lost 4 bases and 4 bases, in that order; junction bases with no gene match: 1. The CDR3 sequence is CASSSGGPDTQYF. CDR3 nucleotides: TGTGCCAGCAGCTCAGGGGGCCCAGATACGCAGTATTTT.

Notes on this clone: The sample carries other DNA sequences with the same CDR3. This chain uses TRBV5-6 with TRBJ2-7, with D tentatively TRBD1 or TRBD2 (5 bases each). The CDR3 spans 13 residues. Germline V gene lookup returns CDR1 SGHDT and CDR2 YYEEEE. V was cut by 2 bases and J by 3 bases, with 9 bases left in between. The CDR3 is CASSFWGSYEQYF. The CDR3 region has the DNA TGTGCCAGCAGCTTTTGGGGGAGCTACGAGCAGTACTTC. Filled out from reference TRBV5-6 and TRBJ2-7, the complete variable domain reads DAGVTQSPTHLIKTRGQQVTLRCSPKSGHDTVSWYQQALGQGPQFIFQYYEEEERQRGNFPDRFSGHQFPNYSSELNVNALLLGDSALYLCASSFWGSYEQYFGPGTRLTVT.

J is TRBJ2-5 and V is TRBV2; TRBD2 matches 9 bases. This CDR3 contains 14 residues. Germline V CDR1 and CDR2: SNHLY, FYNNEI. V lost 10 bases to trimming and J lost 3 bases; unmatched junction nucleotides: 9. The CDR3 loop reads CATEGASGKETQYF. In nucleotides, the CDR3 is TGTGCCACCGAGGGGGCTAGCGGGAAAGAGACCCAGTACTTC.

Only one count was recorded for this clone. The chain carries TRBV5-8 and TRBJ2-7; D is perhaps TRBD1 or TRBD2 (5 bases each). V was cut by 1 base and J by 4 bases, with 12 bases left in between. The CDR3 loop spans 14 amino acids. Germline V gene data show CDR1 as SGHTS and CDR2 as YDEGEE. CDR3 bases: TGTGCCAGCAGCTTGTGGGGGACGATTTACGAGCAGTACTTC. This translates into CASSLWGTIYEQYF. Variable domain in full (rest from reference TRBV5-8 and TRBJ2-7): EAGVTQSPTHLIKTRGQQATLRCSPISGHTSVYWYQQALGLGLQFLLWYDEGEERNRGNFPPRFSGRQFPNYSSELNVNALELEDSALYLCASSLWGTIYEQYFGPGTRLTVT.

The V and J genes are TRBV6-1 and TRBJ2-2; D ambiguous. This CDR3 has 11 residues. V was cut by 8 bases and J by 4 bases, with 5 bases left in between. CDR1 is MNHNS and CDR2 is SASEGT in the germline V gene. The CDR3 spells CASLGTGELFF. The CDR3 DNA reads TGTGCCAGCCTAGGCACCGGGGAGCTGTTTTTT.

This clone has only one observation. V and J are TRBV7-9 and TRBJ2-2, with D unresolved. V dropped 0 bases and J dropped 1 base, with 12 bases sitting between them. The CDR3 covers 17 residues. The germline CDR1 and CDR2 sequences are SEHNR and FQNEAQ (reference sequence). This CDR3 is CASSLAASLRNTGELFF. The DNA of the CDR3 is TGTGCCAGCAGCTTAGCGGCTAGTCTCCGGAACACCGGGGAGCTGTTTTTT.

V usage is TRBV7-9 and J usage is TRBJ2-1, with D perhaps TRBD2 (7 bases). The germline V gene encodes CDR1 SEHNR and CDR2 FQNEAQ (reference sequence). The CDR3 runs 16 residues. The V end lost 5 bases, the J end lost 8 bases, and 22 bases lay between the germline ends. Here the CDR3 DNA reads TGTGCCAGCAGCCACACGAGGGGGGGGAAAGGCCATGAGCAGTTCTTC. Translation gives CASSHTRGGKGHEQFF. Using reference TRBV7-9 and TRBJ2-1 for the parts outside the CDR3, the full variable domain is DTGVSQNPRHKITKRGQNVTFRCDPISEHNRLYWYRQTLGQGPEFLTYFQNEAQLEKSRLLSDRFSAERPKGSFSTLEIQRTEQGDSAMYLCASSHTRGGKGHEQFFGPGTRLTVL.

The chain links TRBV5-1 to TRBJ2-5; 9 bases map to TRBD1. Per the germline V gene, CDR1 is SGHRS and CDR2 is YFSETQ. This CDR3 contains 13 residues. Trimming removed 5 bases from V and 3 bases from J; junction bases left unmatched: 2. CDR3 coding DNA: TGCGCCAGCAGTTGGGACAGGGAAGAGACCCAGTACTTC. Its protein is CASSWDREETQYF.

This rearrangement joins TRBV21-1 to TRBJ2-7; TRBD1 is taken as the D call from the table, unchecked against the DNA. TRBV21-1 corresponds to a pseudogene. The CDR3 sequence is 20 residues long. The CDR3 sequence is CASSPGDRGSSKVENYEQYF. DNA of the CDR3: TGTGCCAGCAGCCCGGGGGACAGGGGATCCTCCAAGGTAGAGAACTACGAGCAGTACTTC.

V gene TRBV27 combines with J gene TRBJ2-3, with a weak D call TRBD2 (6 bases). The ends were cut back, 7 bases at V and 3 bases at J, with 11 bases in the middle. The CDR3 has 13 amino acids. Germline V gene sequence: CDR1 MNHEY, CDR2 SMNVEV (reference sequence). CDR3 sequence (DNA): TGTGCCAGCACCAGGCGGGGAACAGATACGCAGTATTTT. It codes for CASTRRGTDTQYF.

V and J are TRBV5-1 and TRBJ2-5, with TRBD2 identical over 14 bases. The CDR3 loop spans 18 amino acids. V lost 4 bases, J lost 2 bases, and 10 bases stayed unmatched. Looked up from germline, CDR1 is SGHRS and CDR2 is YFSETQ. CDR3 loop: CASSPGGGLAGGQETQYF. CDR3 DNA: TGCGCCAGCAGCCCGGGGGGAGGACTAGCGGGAGGACAAGAGACCCAGTACTTC. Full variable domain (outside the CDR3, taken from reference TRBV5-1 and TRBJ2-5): KAGVTQTPRYLIKTRGQQVTLSCSPISGHRSVSWYQQTPGQGLQFLFEYFSETQRNKGNFPGRFSGRQFSNSRSEMNVSTLELGDSALYLCASSPGGGLAGGQETQYFGPGTRLLVL.

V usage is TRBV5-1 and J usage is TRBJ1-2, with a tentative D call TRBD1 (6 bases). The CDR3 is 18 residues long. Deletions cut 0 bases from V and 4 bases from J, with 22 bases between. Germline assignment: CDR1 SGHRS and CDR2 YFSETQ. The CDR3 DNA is TGCGCCAGCAGCTTGGTCCCACCGAGCGGGGGCAAGGGCTATGGCTACACCTTC. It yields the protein CASSLVPPSGGKGYGYTF.

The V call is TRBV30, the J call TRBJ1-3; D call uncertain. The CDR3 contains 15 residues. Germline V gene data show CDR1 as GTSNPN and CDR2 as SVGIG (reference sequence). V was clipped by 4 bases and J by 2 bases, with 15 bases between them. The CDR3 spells CAWTGEGLAGNTIYF. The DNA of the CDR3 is TGTGCCTGGACCGGGGAAGGGTTGGCTGGAAACACCATATATTTT.